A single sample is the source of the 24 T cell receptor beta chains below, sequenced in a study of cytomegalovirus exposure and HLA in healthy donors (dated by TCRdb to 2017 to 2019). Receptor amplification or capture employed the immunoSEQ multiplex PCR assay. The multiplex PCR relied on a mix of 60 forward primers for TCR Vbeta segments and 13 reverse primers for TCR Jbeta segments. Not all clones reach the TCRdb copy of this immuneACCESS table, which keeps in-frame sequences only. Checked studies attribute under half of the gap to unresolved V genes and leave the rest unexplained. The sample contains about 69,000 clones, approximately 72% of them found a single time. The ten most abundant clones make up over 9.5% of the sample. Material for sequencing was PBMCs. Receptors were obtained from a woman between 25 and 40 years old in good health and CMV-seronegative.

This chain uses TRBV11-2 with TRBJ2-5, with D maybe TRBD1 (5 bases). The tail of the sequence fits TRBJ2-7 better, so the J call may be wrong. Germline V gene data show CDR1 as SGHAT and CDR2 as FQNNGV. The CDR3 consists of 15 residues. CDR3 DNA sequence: TGTGCCAGCAGCTCCAGGGTCGACTCCTCTATCGAGCAGTACTTC. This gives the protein CASSSRVDSSIEQYF.

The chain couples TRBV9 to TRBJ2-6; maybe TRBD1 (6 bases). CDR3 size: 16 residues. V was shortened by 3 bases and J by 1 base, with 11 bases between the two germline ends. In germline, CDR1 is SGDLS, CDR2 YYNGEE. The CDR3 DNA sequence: TGTGCCAGCAGCGCCCCGACAGGTTCTGGGGCCAACGTCCTGACTTTC. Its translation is CASSAPTGSGANVLTF.

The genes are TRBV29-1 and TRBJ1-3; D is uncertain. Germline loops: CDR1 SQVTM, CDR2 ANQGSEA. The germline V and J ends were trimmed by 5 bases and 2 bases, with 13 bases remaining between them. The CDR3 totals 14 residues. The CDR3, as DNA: TGCAGCGTTCTCGAGGGAGGGACTGGAAACACCATATATTTT. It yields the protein CSVLEGGTGNTIYF.

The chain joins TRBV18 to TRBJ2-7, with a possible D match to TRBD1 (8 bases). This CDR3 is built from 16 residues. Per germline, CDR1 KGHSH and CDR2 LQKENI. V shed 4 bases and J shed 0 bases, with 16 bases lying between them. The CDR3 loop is CASSRSTGGASYEQYF. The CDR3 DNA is TGTGCCAGCTCACGCTCCACAGGGGGGGCCTCCTACGAGCAGTACTTC.

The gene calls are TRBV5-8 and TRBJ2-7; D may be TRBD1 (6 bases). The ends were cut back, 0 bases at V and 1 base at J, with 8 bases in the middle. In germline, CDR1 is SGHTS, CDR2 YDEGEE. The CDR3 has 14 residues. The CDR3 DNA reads TGTGCCAGCAGCTTGGAAGGGGGATCCTACGAGCAGTACTTC. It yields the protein CASSLEGGSYEQYF.

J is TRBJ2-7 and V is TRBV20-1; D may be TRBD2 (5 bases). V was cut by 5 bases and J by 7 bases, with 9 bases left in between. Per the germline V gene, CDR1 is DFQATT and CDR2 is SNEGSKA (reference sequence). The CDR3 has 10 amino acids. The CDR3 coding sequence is TGCAGTGCTGCCGGAGGTGAGCAGTACTTC. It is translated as CSAAGGEQYF.

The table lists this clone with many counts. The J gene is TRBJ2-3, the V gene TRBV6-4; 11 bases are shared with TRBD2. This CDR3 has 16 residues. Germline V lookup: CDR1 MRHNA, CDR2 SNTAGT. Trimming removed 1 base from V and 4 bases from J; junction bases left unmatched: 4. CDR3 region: CASSDLAGGPSDTQYF. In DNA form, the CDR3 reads TGTGCCAGCAGTGACTTAGCGGGGGGGCCCTCAGATACGCAGTATTTT.

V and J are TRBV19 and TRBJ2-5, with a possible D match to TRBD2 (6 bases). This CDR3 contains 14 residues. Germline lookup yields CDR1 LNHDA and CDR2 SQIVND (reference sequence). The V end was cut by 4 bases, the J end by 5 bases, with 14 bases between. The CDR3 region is CASSTGEPRETQYF. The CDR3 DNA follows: TGTGCCAGTAGTACGGGGGAGCCCAGGGAGACCCAGTACTTC.

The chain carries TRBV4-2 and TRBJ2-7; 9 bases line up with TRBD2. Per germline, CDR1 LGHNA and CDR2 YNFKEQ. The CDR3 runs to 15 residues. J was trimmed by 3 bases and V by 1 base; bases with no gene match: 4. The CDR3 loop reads CASSQVLAGNYEQYF. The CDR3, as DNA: TGTGCCAGCAGCCAAGTGCTAGCGGGGAACTACGAGCAGTACTTC.

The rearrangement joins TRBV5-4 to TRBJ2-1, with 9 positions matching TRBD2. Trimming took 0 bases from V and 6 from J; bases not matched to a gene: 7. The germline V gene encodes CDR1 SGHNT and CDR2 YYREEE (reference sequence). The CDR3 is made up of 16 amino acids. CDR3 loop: CASSLAGAGGPNEQFF. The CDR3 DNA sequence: TGTGCCAGCAGCTTGGCTGGGGCGGGGGGGCCCAATGAGCAGTTCTTC.

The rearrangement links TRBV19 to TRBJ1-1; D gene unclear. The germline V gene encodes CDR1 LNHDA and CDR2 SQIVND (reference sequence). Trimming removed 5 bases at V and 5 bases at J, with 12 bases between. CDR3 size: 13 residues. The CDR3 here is CASSPPRGTEAFF. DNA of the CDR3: TGTGCCAGTAGTCCCCCCAGAGGTACTGAAGCTTTCTTT.

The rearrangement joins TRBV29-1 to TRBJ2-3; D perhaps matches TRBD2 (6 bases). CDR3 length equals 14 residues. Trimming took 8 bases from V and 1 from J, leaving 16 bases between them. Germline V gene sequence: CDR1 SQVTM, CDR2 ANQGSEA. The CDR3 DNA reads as TGCAGCTCAAGCGCGGGACTCGGCACAGATACGCAGTATTTT. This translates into CSSSAGLGTDTQYF.

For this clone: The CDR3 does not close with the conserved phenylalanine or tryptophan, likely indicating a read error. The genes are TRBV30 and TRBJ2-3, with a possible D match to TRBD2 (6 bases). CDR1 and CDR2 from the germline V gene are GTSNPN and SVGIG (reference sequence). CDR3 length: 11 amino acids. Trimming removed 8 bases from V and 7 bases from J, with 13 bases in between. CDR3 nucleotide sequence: TGTGCCGGCAATCGGGGGAATACGCAGTATGTT. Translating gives CAGNRGNTQYV.

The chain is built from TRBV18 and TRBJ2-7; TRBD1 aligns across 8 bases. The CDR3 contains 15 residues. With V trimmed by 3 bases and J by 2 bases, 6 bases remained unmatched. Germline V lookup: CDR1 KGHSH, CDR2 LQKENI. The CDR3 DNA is TGTGCCAGCTCACCGAAGACAGGGGACCCCTACGAGCAGTACTTC. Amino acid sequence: CASSPKTGDPYEQYF.

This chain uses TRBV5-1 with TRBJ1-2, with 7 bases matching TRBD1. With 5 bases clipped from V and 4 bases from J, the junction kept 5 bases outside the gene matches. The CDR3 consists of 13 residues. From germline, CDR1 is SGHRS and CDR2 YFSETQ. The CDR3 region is CASRRTGGYGYTF. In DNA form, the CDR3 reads TGCGCCAGCAGGAGGACAGGAGGCTATGGCTACACCTTC.

The DNA of the CDR3 is TGCGCCAGCAGCGATACACTGGAGGGCTACACCTTC. It is translated as CASSDTLEGYTF. This chain links TRBV5-1 with TRBJ1-2, with D uncertain. V was pared by 4 bases and J by 8 bases, with 12 bases between. This CDR3 is 12 amino acids long. From germline, CDR1 is SGHRS and CDR2 YFSETQ.

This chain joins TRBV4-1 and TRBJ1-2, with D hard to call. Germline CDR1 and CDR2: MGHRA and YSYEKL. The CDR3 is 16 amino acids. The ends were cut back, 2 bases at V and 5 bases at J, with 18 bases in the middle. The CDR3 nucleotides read TGCGCCAGCAGCCAACCCCGCCGGGGTGTCTCATATGGCTACACCTTC. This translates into CASSQPRRGVSYGYTF.

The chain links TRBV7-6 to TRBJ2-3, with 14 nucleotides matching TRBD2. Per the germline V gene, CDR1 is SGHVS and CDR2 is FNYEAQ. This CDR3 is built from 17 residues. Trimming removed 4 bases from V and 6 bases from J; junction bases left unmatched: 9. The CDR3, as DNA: TGTGCCAGCAGCTCCTGGACTAGCGGGGGGCCGGGGGATACGCAGTATTTT. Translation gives CASSSWTSGGPGDTQYF.

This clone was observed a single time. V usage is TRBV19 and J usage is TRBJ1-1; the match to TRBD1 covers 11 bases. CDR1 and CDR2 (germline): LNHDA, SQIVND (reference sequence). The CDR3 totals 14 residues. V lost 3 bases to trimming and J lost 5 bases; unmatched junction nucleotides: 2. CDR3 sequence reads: CASSMGQGGTEAFF. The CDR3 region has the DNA TGTGCCAGTAGTATGGGACAGGGGGGGACTGAAGCTTTCTTT.

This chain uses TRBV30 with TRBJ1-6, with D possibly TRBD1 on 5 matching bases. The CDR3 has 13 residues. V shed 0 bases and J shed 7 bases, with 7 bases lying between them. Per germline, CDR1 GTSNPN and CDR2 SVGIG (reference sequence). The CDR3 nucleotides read TGTGCCTGGAGTGTACAGGAGAATTCACCCCTCCACTTT. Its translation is CAWSVQENSPLHF.

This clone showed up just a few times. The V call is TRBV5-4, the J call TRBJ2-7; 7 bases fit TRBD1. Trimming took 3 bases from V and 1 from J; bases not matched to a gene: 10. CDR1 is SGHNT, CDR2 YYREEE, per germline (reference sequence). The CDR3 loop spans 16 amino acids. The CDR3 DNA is TGTGCCAGCAGCTCAGATGTGACAGGGTATTCCTACGAGCAGTACTTC. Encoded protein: CASSSDVTGYSYEQYF.

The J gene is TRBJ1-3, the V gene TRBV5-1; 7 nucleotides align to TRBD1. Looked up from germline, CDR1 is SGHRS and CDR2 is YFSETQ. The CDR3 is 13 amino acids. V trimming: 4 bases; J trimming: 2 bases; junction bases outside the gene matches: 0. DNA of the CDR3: TGCGCCAGCAGCGACAGGGCTGGAAACACCATATATTTT. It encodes CASSDRAGNTIYF. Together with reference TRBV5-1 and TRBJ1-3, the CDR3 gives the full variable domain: KAGVTQTPRYLIKTRGQQVTLSCSPISGHRSVSWYQQTPGQGLQFLFEYFSETQRNKGNFPGRFSGRQFSNSRSEMNVSTLELGDSALYLCASSDRAGNTIYFGEGSWLTVV.

The DNA of the CDR3 is TGTGCCTGGAATAGCGGGACGGCTAGCTACGAGCAGTACTTC. It translates to CAWNSGTASYEQYF. The genes are TRBV30 and TRBJ2-7; 8 bases are a match to TRBD2. The CDR3 sequence is 14 residues long. The germline V gene encodes CDR1 GTSNPN and CDR2 SVGIG (reference sequence). Losses at the gene ends were 4 bases for V and 3 bases for J; bases not matched to a gene: 8.

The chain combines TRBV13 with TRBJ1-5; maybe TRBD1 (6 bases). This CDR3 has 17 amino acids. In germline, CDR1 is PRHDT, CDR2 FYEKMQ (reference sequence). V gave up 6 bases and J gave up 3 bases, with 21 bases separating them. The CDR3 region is CASSRKSPGVNNQPQHF. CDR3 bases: TGTGCCAGCAGTCGAAAGTCGCCAGGGGTGAACAATCAGCCCCAGCATTTT. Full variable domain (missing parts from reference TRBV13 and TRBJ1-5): AAGVIQSPRHLIKEKRETATLKCYPIPRHDTVYWYQQGPGQDPQFLISFYEKMQSDKGSIPDRFSAQQFSDYHSELNMSSLELGDSALYFCASSRKSPGVNNQPQHFGDGTRLSIL.